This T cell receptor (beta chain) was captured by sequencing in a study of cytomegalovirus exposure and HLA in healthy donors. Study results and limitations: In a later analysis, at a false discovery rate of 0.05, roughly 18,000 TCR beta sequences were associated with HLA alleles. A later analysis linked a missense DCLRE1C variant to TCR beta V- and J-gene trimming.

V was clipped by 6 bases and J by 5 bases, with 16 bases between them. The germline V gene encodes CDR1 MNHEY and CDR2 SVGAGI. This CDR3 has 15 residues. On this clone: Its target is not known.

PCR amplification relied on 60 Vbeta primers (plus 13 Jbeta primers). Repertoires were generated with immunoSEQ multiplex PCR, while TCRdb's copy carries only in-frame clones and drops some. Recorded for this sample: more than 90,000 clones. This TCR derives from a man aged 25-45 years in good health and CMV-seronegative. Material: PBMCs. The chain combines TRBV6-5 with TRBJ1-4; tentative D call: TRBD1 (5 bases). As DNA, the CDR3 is TGTGCCAGCAGCCCACAAGGGGTTTCCAATGAAAAACTGTTTTTT. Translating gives CASSPQGVSNEKLFF.